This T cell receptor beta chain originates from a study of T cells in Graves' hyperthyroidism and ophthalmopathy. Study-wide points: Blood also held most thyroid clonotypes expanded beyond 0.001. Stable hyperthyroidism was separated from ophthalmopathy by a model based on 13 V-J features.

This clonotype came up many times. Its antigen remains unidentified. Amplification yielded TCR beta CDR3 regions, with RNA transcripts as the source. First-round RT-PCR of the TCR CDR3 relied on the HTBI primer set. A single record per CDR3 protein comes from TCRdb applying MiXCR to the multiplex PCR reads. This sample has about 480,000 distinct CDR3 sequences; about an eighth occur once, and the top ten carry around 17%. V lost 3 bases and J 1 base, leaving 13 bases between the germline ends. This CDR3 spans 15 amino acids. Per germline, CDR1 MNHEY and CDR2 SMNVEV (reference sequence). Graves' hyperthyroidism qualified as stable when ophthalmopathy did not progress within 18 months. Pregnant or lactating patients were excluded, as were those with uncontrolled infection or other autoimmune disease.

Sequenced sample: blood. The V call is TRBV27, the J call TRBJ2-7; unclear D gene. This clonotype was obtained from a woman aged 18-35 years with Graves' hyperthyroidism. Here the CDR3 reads CASSFSPNPSYEQYF. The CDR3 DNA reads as TGTGCCAGCAGTTTCTCGCCTAACCCTTCCTACGAGCAGTACTTC.